One sample yielded the 16 T cell receptor beta chains listed below, sequenced in a study of graft-versus-host responses after intestinal transplantation. Assay: immunoSEQ multiplex PCR; the TCRdb copy retains only in-frame clones and omits some. The repertoire consists of approximately 21,000 clones, with around 47% occurring once and the leading ten covering about 1.3%. Responders (roughly 200,000, CFSE-labeled) met roughly 200,000 stimulators that were irradiated and violet-dye-labeled. This material consisted of alloreactive CD8+ T cells from a mixed lymphocyte reaction culture, taken before transplantation. Subset in this sample: CFSE-low proliferating T cells sorted from roughly 6-day pre-transplant mixed lymphocyte reaction (GvH or HvG direction). These receptors originate from a human patient who was an organ donor for intestinal transplantation.

This clone was counted between two and nine times. A much larger clone differs by one base, so this may be a read error. The V call is TRBV4-2, the J call TRBJ2-7, with D unclear. CDR3 length equals 15 residues. V shed 1 base and J shed 0 bases, with 10 bases lying between them. Germline values: CDR1 LGHNA, CDR2 YNFKEQ. The CDR3: CASSQVLRSSYEQYF. For the CDR3, the DNA is TGTGCCAGCAGCCAAGTTCTGAGGAGCTCCTACGAGCAGTACTTC.

The chain is built from TRBV5-1 and TRBJ2-7, with 7 bases that match TRBD2. The CDR3 has 15 residues. V lost 3 bases to trimming and J lost 0 bases; unmatched junction nucleotides: 6. Germline values: CDR1 SGHRS, CDR2 YFSETQ. Written as DNA, the CDR3 is TGCGCCAGCAGCTCCCTCGGCGGGAGCTCCTACGAGCAGTACTTC. It translates to CASSSLGGSSYEQYF.

This clone is medium-sized (0.01 to 0.1%) within its sample. This chain joins TRBV29-1 and TRBJ2-5; no clear D. Per the germline V gene, CDR1 is SQVTM and CDR2 is ANQGSEA. This CDR3 comprises 10 residues. V was clipped by 2 bases and J by 4 bases, with 2 bases between them. The CDR3 sequence is CSVERETQYF. The CDR3 bases are TGCAGCGTTGAACGAGAGACCCAGTACTTC.

The chain carries TRBV6-5 and TRBJ2-1, with D unresolved. Germline V gene lookup returns CDR1 MNHEY and CDR2 SVGAGI. Deletions cut 3 bases from V and 7 bases from J, with 7 bases between. This CDR3 comprises 12 residues. The CDR3 bases are TGTGCCAGCAGTTATGGTACGAATGAGCAGTTCTTC. Translated, it gives CASSYGTNEQFF.

This chain connects TRBV4-1 to TRBJ2-1; TRBD2 matches 9 bases. The CDR3 sequence is 16 residues long. CDR1 and CDR2 from the germline V gene are MGHRA and YSYEKL. Trimming cost V 0 bases and J 0 bases; bases outside gene matches: 0. In nucleotides, the CDR3 is TGCGCCAGCAGCCAAGATAGCGGGAGCTCCTACAATGAGCAGTTCTTC. Its translation is CASSQDSGSSYNEQFF.

This rearrangement joins TRBV15 to TRBJ2-3; 7 bases match TRBD2. The CDR3 loop spans 19 amino acids. Trimming cost V 6 bases and J 4 bases; bases outside gene matches: 22. Germline V lookup: CDR1 LNHNV, CDR2 YYDKDF (reference sequence). CDR3 protein: CATSRQRTSLYHLADTQYF. The CDR3 DNA reads as TGTGCCACCAGTCGACAGCGGACTAGTCTTTACCACTTGGCAGATACGCAGTATTTT. The variable domain in full, completed from reference TRBV15 and TRBJ2-3, reads DAMVIQNPRYQVTQFGKPVTLSCSQTLNHNVMYWYQQKSSQAPKLLFHYYDKDFNNEADTPDNFQSRRPNTSFCFLDIRSPGLGDTAMYLCATSRQRTSLYHLADTQYFGPGTRLTVL.

A word on this clone: The identical CDR3 is also encoded by other nucleotide sequences in the sample. The rearrangement links TRBV7-9 to TRBJ1-2; 9 bases fit TRBD1. This CDR3 is built from 15 residues. V shed 4 bases and J 2 bases; nucleotides not matched to a gene: 5. Germline values: CDR1 SEHNR, CDR2 FQNEAQ (reference sequence). The CDR3 DNA is TGTGCCAGCAGCTCGCGGGACAGGGTGAACTATGGCTACACCTTC. It codes for CASSSRDRVNYGYTF.

The chain recombines TRBV9 with TRBJ1-2; the match to TRBD1 covers 11 bases. Trimming at V came to 2 bases and at J to 3 bases, leaving 9 bases not matched to a gene. This CDR3 has 17 residues. Germline lookup yields CDR1 SGDLS and CDR2 YYNGEE. CDR3 sequence reads: CASSVNLGQGDHYGYTF. In DNA form, the CDR3 reads TGTGCCAGCAGCGTGAATTTGGGACAGGGGGACCACTATGGCTACACCTTC. Looking up the rest from reference TRBV9 and TRBJ1-2 gives the full variable domain: DSGVTQTPKHLITATGQRVTLRCSPRSGDLSVYWYQQSLDQGLQFLIQYYNGEERAKGNILERFSAQQFPDLHSELNLSSLELGDSALYFCASSVNLGQGDHYGYTFGSGTRLTVV.

The genes are TRBV4-1 and TRBJ2-5; D not resolved. The germline CDR1 and CDR2 sequences are MGHRA and YSYEKL. This CDR3 has 14 amino acids. Trimming stripped 1 base from V and 9 bases from J, with 15 bases between. CDR3 loop: CASSQGAGGPAQYF. The CDR3 DNA follows: TGCGCCAGCAGCCAAGGAGCTGGCGGCCCCGCCCAGTACTTC.

This clone was recorded a few times. CDR3 protein: CASTNDISYEQYF. In DNA, the CDR3 is TGCGCCAGCACCAACGACATTTCCTACGAGCAGTACTTC. The rearrangement links TRBV10-2 to TRBJ2-7; unclear D gene. The germline V gene has CDR1 WSHSY and CDR2 SAAADI. The V end lost 7 bases, the J end lost 1 base, and 11 bases lay between the germline ends. This CDR3 is built from 13 residues.

The chain is built from TRBV28 and TRBJ2-2, with TRBD2 matching 9 bases. The CDR3 contains 17 residues. Germline V gives CDR1 MDHEN, CDR2 SYDVKM. V gave up 5 bases and J gave up 6 bases; unmatched junction bases: 13. The CDR3 sequence: CASSLVYRGRAPGELFF. The CDR3 bases are TGTGCCAGCAGTCTAGTCTATCGCGGGAGGGCCCCCGGGGAGCTGTTTTTT.

The CDR3 DNA reads TGTGCCAGCAGCTGGACTAGTATTGGGGAGCTGTTTTTT. Protein: CASSWTSIGELFF. V and J are TRBV7-2 and TRBJ2-2, with TRBD2 matching over 7 bases. Trimming cost V 4 bases and J 8 bases; bases outside gene matches: 4. The germline V gene encodes CDR1 SGHTA and CDR2 FQGNSA. This CDR3 contains 13 residues.

The gene calls are TRBV9 and TRBJ2-1; the D gene could be TRBD1 or TRBD2 (6 bases each). Between the trimmed V and J ends, which lost 0 bases and 7 bases, there was a span of 14 bases. The CDR3 is made up of 15 amino acids. Per the germline V gene, CDR1 is SGDLS and CDR2 is YYNGEE. CDR3 sequence reads: CASSVDGGPGNEQFF. CDR3 DNA sequence: TGTGCCAGCAGCGTAGATGGGGGGCCGGGGAATGAGCAGTTCTTC.

The V and J genes are TRBV10-3 and TRBJ1-2, with D maybe TRBD1 (6 bases). There are 16 residues in the CDR3. V was shortened by 2 bases and J by 0 bases, with 13 bases between the two germline ends. Germline loops: CDR1 ENHRY, CDR2 SYGVKD. Here the CDR3 reads CAISEPTGLTNYGYTF. The DNA of the CDR3 is TGTGCCATCAGTGAGCCCACAGGGTTGACTAACTATGGCTACACCTTC.

The DNA of the CDR3 is TGTGCCAGCAGTGACTTCGAGGAGGGTGGGCAGCCCCAGCATTTT. Translating it yields CASSDFEEGGQPQHF. The chain links TRBV6-5 to TRBJ1-5; D is unclear. The CDR3 is 15 amino acids. V was pared by 5 bases and J by 7 bases, with 18 bases between. Germline V CDR1 and CDR2: MNHEY, SVGAGI.

The J gene is TRBJ2-5, the V gene TRBV6-6, with TRBD2 as a possible D gene (6 bases). Trimming cost V 7 bases and J 1 base, with 10 bases left between them. Germline CDR1 reads MNHNY; CDR2 reads SVGAGI (reference sequence). The CDR3 runs to 13 residues. CDR3 in DNA: TGTGCCAGCACGGACTATTTCCAAGAGACCCAGTACTTC. Its translation: CASTDYFQETQYF.